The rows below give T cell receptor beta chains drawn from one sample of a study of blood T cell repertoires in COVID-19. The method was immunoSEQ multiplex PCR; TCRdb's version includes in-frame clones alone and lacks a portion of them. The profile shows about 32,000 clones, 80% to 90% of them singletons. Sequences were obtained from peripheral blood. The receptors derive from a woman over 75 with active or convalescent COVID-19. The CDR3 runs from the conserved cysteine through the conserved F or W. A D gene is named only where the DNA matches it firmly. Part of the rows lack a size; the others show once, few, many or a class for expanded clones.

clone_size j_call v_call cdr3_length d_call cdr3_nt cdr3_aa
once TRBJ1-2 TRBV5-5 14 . TGTGCCAGCAGCTCACAGGGCCGGAACTATGGCTACACCTTC CASSSQGRNYGYTF
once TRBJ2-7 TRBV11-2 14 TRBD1 TGTGCCAGCAGCATACCGGGACAGACCTACGAGCAGTACTTC CASSIPGQTYEQYF
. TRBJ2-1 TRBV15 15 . TGTGCCACCAGCAGAGGACAAATCAAAAACAATGAGCAGTTCTTC CATSRGQIKNNEQFF
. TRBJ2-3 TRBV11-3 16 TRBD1 TGTGCCAGCAGCATCGGACAGGGGGCCGGCACAGATACGCAGTATTTT CASSIGQGAGTDTQYF
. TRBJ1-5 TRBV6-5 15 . TGTGCCAGCAGTTACTCTTGGACAGACAATCAGCCCCAGCATTTT CASSYSWTDNQPQHF
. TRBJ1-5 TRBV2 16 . TGTGCCAGCAGTGAAGAAGGAGGGGCGGCACTTCAGCCCCAGCATTTT CASSEEGGAALQPQHF
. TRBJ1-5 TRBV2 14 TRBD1 TGTGCCAGCAGTGGACAGGGCTCCAATCAGCCCCAGCATTTT CASSGQGSNQPQHF
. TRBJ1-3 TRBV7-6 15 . TGTGCCAGCAGCTTAGTGGCAGGGGCTGGAAACACCATATATTTT CASSLVAGAGNTIYF
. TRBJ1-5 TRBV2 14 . TGTGCCAGCAGTGGCACAGGGCAAGTTCAGCCCCAGCATTTT CASSGTGQVQPQHF
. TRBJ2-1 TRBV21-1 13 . TGTGCCAGCAGCAAAAACGTAACAGATGAGCAGTTCTTC CASSKNVTDEQFF
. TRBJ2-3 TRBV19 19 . TGTGCCAGTAGTATCAGGCAGCGGACCCGTATAGGAGGGCCAGATACGCAGTATTTT CASSIRQRTRIGGPDTQYF
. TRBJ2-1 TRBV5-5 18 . TGTGCCAGCAGCGATCCCGGACGGGGTGTAGATATCTACAATGAGCAGTTCTTC CASSDPGRGVDIYNEQFF
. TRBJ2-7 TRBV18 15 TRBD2 TGTGCCAGCTCACCCCAAAGCGGGAGGGGCTACGAGCAGTACTTC CASSPQSGRGYEQYF
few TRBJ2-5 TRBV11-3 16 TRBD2 TGTGCCAGCAGCCGGGGACTAGCGGGTGCACAAGAGACCCAGTACTTC CASSRGLAGAQETQYF
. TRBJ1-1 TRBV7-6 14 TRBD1 TGTGCCAGCAGCTCGACAGGGTTGAACACTGAAGCTTTCTTT CASSSTGLNTEAFF
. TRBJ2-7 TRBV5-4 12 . TGTGCCAGCAGCATGAGCGGACTTGGTGCGTACTTC CASSMSGLGAYF
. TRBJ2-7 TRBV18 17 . TGTGCCAGCTCACCAGAATCCTCCCTTGGGAGACACTACGAGCAGTACTTC CASSPESSLGRHYEQYF
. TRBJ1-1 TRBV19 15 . TGTGCCAGTAGTTTTGCCTCGGTGGGCGACACTGAAGCTTTCTTT CASSFASVGDTEAFF
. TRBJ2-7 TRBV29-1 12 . TGCAGCGTTGAGTTACAGGACTACGAGCAGTACTTC CSVELQDYEQYF
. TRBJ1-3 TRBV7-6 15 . TGTGCCAGCAGCTTATATACTGGTTCTGGAAACACCATATATTTT CASSLYTGSGNTIYF
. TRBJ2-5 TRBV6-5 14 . TGTGCCAGCAGTTACCGGGGATACCAAGAGACCCAGTACTTC CASSYRGYQETQYF
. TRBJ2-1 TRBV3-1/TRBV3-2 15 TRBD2 TGTGCCAGCAGCCAAGATTCCCCGACTAGCGGGGAGCAGTTCTTC CASSQDSPTSGEQFF
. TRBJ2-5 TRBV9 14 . TGTGCCAGCAGCGTAGGGTCGGGGGAAGAGACCCAGTACTTC CASSVGSGEETQYF
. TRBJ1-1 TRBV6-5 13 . TGTGCCAGCAGCCAAAGGGCCGGGGGAGAAGCTTTCTTT CASSQRAGGEAFF
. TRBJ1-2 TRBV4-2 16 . TGTGCCAGCAGCCAAGATGGCAGGGAAGCTAACTATGGCTACACCTTC CASSQDGREANYGYTF
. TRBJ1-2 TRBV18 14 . TGTGCCAGCTCACCCCCGACAGGCCCCTATGGCTACACCTTC CASSPPTGPYGYTF
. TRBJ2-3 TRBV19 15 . TGTGCCAGTAGTATTAGCGGTGTGGGGACAGATACGCAGTATTTT CASSISGVGTDTQYF
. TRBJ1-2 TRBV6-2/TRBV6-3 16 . TGTGCCAGCAGTTACTCGAGTTGGTGGCGGAACTATGGCTACACCTTC CASSYSSWWRNYGYTF
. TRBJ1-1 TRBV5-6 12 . TGTGCCAGCAGCTTGTATGCGGGTGAAGCTTTCTTT CASSLYAGEAFF
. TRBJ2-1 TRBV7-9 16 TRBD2 TGTGCCAGCAGCTTAGCGGGGACTAGCGGGAAAAATGAGCAGTTCTTC CASSLAGTSGKNEQFF
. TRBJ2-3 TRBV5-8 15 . TGTGCCAGCAGCCGATACAGGGAATCCACAGATACGCAGTATTTT CASSRYRESTDTQYF
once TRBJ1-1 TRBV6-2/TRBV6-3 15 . TGTGCCAGCAGTTACTCGAGGGGGGGTGGCACTGAAGCTTTCTTT CASSYSRGGGTEAFF
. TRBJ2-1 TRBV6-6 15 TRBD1 TGTGCCAGCACCAAGACAGGGGTTAACTACAATGAGCAGTTCTTC CASTKTGVNYNEQFF
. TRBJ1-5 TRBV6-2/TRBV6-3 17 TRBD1 TGTGCCAGCAGTTACTTCCCCGGGACAGGGGGCAATCAGCCCCAGCATTTT CASSYFPGTGGNQPQHF
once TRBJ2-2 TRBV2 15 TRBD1 TGTGCCAGCAGCGAGACAGGGGCAAGGACCGGGGAGCTGTTTTTT CASSETGARTGELFF
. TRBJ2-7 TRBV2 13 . TGTGCCAGCGGTCAGGCCCGCTCCTACGAGCAGTACTTC CASGQARSYEQYF
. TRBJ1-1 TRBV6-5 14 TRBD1 TGTGCCAGCTCCCAGGGACAGGGCAGCACTGAAGCTTTCTTT CASSQGQGSTEAFF
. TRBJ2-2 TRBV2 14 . TGTGCCAGCAGTGGCCAGGGGAGGGCCGGGGAGCTGTTTTTT CASSGQGRAGELFF
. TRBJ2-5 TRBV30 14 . TGTGCCTGGAGTGTATTCGGTTTCCAAGAGACCCAGTACTTC CAWSVFGFQETQYF
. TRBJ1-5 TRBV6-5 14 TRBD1 TGTGCCAGCAGTACCACAGGGGTCAATCAGCCCCAGCATTTT CASSTTGVNQPQHF
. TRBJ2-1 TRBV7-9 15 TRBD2 TGTGCCAGCAGCTTAAGTGGTACTAGCGGGAGTGAGCAGTTCTTC CASSLSGTSGSEQFF
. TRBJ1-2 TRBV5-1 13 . TGCGCCAGCAGTCCCGACAGAAACTATGGCTACACCTTC CASSPDRNYGYTF
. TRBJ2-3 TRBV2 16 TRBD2 TGTGCCAGCAAAGGAACGGCGGGAGGGCGGACAGATACGCAGTATTTT CASKGTAGGRTDTQYF